The T cell receptor (beta chain) under discussion was sequenced for a study of blood T cell repertoires in COVID-19. Study details: The United States, Italy and Spain provided the acute and convalescent COVID-19 samples. The cDNA or gDNA used as material had been derived from T cells, B-cell-depleted T cells, or PBMCs.

CDR3 size: 16 residues. V dropped 4 bases and J dropped 0 bases, with 14 bases sitting between them. Germline-derived CDR1 and CDR2 are MGHRA and YSYEKL. TCRdb's copy holds only in-frame clones and misses some; the assay was immunoSEQ multiplex PCR. The data contain 250,000 or so clones, more than 65% of them seen just once; the ten biggest clones take up approximately 2.4%. Material for sequencing was peripheral blood. The source is a middle-aged man who had recovered from COVID-19. The chain links TRBV4-1 to TRBJ2-3; D possibly corresponds to TRBD1 (5 bases). CDR3: CASSRQGHTSTDTQYF. In nucleotides, the CDR3 is TGCGCCAGCAGCCGCCAGGGTCATACTAGCACAGATACGCAGTATTTT.